The clone carrying this T cell receptor beta chain came up once. Study processing details: The authors estimated nucleated cell counts from reference gene primer amplification. Measured with immunoSEQ multiplex PCR; TCRdb has only the in-frame clones, and not every one. D and trimming were read from the DNA, whereas the V and J calls and clone size are those reported in that table. Here the sample spans nearly 200,000 clones, approximately 84% being singletons. Between the trimmed V and J ends, which lost 5 bases and 5 bases, there was a span of 10 bases. Germline values: CDR1 SEHNR, CDR2 FQNEAQ (reference sequence). CDR3 length: 14 residues. These data belong to a study of blood T cell repertoires in COVID-19. Study context: There were acute and convalescent COVID-19 samples, and they came from the United States, Italy and Spain. PBMCs, B-cell-depleted T cells, or T cells provided the cDNA or gDNA that made up the material.

The gene calls are TRBV7-9 and TRBJ1-6; a possible D gene is TRBD1 (5 bases). Sample: peripheral blood. The clonotype was recovered from a human donor with acute or convalescent COVID-19. The donor label of this sample is uncertain. The CDR3 here is CASSRDGDNSPLHF. The DNA of the CDR3 is TGTGCCAGCAGCAGGGACGGTGATAATTCACCCCTCCACTTT.